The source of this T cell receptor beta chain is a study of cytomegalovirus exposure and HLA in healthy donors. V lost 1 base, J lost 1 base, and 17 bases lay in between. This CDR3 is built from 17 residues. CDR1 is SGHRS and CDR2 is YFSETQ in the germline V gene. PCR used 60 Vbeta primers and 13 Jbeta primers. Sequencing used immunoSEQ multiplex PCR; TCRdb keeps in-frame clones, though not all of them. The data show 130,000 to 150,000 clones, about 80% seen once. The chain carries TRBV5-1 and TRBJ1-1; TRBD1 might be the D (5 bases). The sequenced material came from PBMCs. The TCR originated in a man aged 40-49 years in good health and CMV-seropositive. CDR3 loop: CASSLILRPGGNTEAFF. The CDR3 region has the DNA TGCGCCAGCAGCTTGATCCTTAGACCGGGGGGGAACACTGAAGCTTTCTTT. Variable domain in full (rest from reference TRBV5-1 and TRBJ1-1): KAGVTQTPRYLIKTRGQQVTLSCSPISGHRSVSWYQQTPGQGLQFLFEYFSETQRNKGNFPGRFSGRQFSNSRSEMNVSTLELGDSALYLCASSLILRPGGNTEAFFGQGTRLTVV.